Below, one TCR beta chain is given with its context. The target antigen is unknown. PCR used 60 Vbeta primers and 13 Jbeta primers. Sequencing was performed with immunoSEQ multiplex PCR; in TCRdb, only in-frame clones are kept and a portion is missing. The table records roughly 80,000 clones, under 70% of them present only once. This sample stems from a study of cytomegalovirus exposure and HLA in healthy donors. CDR1 and CDR2 from the germline V gene are MNHEY and SVGAGI. V was pared by 8 bases and J by 1 base, with 14 bases between. This CDR3 has 14 residues. Study-wide results and caveats: Trimming of TCR beta V- and J-genes showed a link, identified in a later analysis, to a missense DCLRE1C variant. It was reported in a later analysis that an Asian-associated ancestry cluster showed fewer N-insertions than the approximately 670-donor mean.

Sequencing used PBMCs. This sequence joins TRBV6-5 and TRBJ1-1; D perhaps matches TRBD1 (5 bases). The receptor's source is a woman aged 45 to 65 in good health and CMV-seropositive. This CDR3 reads CASGVRGGNTEAFF. CDR3 DNA: TGTGCCAGCGGGGTAAGGGGCGGGAACACTGAAGCTTTCTTT.